The rows below give T cell receptor beta chains drawn from one sample of a study of shared clonotypes between healthy human individuals. The method was immunoSEQ multiplex PCR; TCRdb's version includes in-frame clones alone and lacks a portion of them. This sample has millions of clones, with 85% to 95% found just once. Sequenced input: naive CD4+ T cells sorted from blood. The receptor set was obtained from a man aged 18 to 35 in good health. Each CDR3 is given with its conserved first and last residue. A D gene is named only where the DNA matches it firmly. Clone size is stated in some rows and not others, as once, few, many or a class when expanded.

J gene: TRBJ1-4
clone size: .
V gene: TRBV2
D gene: TRBD1
CDR3 protein: CASKSRGQINEKLFF
CDR3 DNA: TGTGCCAGCAAATCCCGGGGACAGATTAATGAAAAACTGTTTTTT

J gene: TRBJ2-6
clone size: .
V gene: TRBV10-3
D gene: .
CDR3 protein: CAISESPPTGANVLTF
CDR3 DNA: TGTGCCATCAGTGAGTCCCCGCCGACGGGGGCCAACGTCCTGACCTTC

J gene: TRBJ1-1
clone size: .
V gene: TRBV19
D gene: TRBD1
CDR3 protein: CASRITGGTEAFF
CDR3 DNA: TGTGCCAGTAGAATTACAGGGGGCACTGAAGCTTTCTTT

J gene: TRBJ2-7
clone size: .
V gene: TRBV19
D gene: TRBD1
CDR3 protein: CASSAWTGFTYEQYF
CDR3 DNA: TGTGCCAGTAGTGCCTGGACAGGGTTCACCTACGAGCAGTACTTC

J gene: TRBJ2-2
clone size: .
V gene: TRBV6-6
D gene: .
CDR3 protein: CASSPGEYKITGELFF
CDR3 DNA: TGTGCCAGCAGCCCCGGGGAATACAAGATCACCGGGGAGCTGTTTTTT

J gene: TRBJ1-1
clone size: .
V gene: TRBV6-6
D gene: .
CDR3 protein: CASSPEDTEAFF
CDR3 DNA: TGTGCCAGCAGCCCCGAGGACACTGAAGCTTTCTTT

J gene: TRBJ2-7
clone size: .
V gene: TRBV6-6
D gene: .
CDR3 protein: CAVSGGPRPYEQYF
CDR3 DNA: TGTGCCGTCTCAGGGGGGCCCAGACCCTACGAGCAGTACTTC

J gene: TRBJ1-5
clone size: .
V gene: TRBV18
D gene: .
CDR3 protein: CASSPTLNQPQHF
CDR3 DNA: TGTGCCAGCTCACCTACACTCAATCAGCCCCAGCATTTT

J gene: TRBJ2-7
clone size: .
V gene: TRBV7-2
D gene: .
CDR3 protein: CASSLGQLPSYEQYF
CDR3 DNA: TGTGCCAGCAGCTTAGGACAACTCCCCTCCTACGAGCAGTACTTC

J gene: TRBJ1-1
clone size: .
V gene: TRBV28
D gene: TRBD1
CDR3 protein: CASSTPGQEAFF
CDR3 DNA: TGTGCCAGCAGTACTCCGGGACAGGAAGCTTTCTTT

J gene: TRBJ2-3
clone size: .
V gene: TRBV11-2
D gene: .
CDR3 protein: CASSLVRLGTDTQYF
CDR3 DNA: TGTGCCAGCAGCTTAGTTAGACTAGGCACAGATACGCAGTATTTT

J gene: TRBJ2-1
clone size: .
V gene: TRBV30
D gene: .
CDR3 protein: CAWSGDNYNEQFF
CDR3 DNA: TGTGCCTGGAGTGGGGACAATTACAATGAGCAGTTCTTC

J gene: TRBJ1-5
clone size: .
V gene: TRBV11-3
D gene: TRBD1
CDR3 protein: CASSLDPDRVGQPQHF
CDR3 DNA: TGTGCCAGCAGCTTAGACCCCGACAGGGTCGGTCAGCCCCAGCATTTT

J gene: TRBJ2-7
clone size: .
V gene: TRBV18
D gene: .
CDR3 protein: CASSPPTEKTYEQYF
CDR3 DNA: TGTGCCAGCTCACCACCCACAGAAAAAACTTACGAGCAGTACTTC

J gene: TRBJ1-1
clone size: .
V gene: TRBV18
D gene: .
CDR3 protein: CASSPGAQGFTEAFF
CDR3 DNA: TGTGCCAGCTCACCAGGAGCGCAGGGATTCACTGAAGCTTTCTTT

J gene: TRBJ2-3
clone size: .
V gene: TRBV7-8
D gene: TRBD2
CDR3 protein: CASTSSGRVEDTQYF
CDR3 DNA: TGTGCCAGCACCTCTAGCGGTCGGGTGGAAGATACGCAGTATTTT

J gene: TRBJ2-7
clone size: once
V gene: TRBV7-2
D gene: TRBD1
CDR3 protein: CASSPDRAYEQYF
CDR3 DNA: TGTGCCAGCAGCCCAGACAGGGCCTACGAGCAGTACTTC

J gene: TRBJ1-2
clone size: .
V gene: TRBV11-2
D gene: TRBD1
CDR3 protein: CASIKLGDRDYGYTF
CDR3 DNA: TGTGCCAGCATTAAATTAGGGGACAGGGACTATGGCTACACCTTC

J gene: TRBJ2-2
clone size: .
V gene: TRBV6-6
D gene: TRBD1
CDR3 protein: CASRAGGMRTGELFF
CDR3 DNA: TGTGCCAGCAGAGCAGGGGGCATGAGAACCGGGGAGCTGTTTTTT

J gene: TRBJ2-3
clone size: .
V gene: TRBV14
D gene: TRBD1
CDR3 protein: CASSPRDRVTDTQYF
CDR3 DNA: TGTGCCAGCAGCCCCCGGGACAGGGTTACCGATACGCAGTATTTT

J gene: TRBJ1-3
clone size: .
V gene: TRBV30
D gene: .
CDR3 protein: CAWSVSIHRAGGNTIYF
CDR3 DNA: TGTGCCTGGAGTGTAAGCATCCACAGGGCAGGCGGAAACACCATATATTTT

J gene: TRBJ2-1
clone size: .
V gene: TRBV6-5
D gene: .
CDR3 protein: CASSRTVSSYNEQFF
CDR3 DNA: TGTGCCAGCAGCAGGACGGTCAGCTCCTACAATGAGCAGTTCTTC

J gene: TRBJ1-6
clone size: .
V gene: TRBV27
D gene: .
CDR3 protein: CASSLIDGMNSPLHF
CDR3 DNA: TGTGCCAGCAGTTTAATAGACGGGATGAATTCACCCCTCCACTTT

J gene: TRBJ1-6
clone size: once
V gene: TRBV10-3
D gene: TRBD1
CDR3 protein: CAISGGGIGSPLHF
CDR3 DNA: TGTGCCATCAGTGGAGGGGGCATAGGATCACCCCTCCACTTT

J gene: TRBJ1-4
clone size: .
V gene: TRBV6-5
D gene: TRBD1
CDR3 protein: CASSYLGQSNEKLFF
CDR3 DNA: TGTGCCAGCAGTTACTTGGGACAGAGTAATGAAAAACTGTTTTTT

J gene: TRBJ2-2
clone size: .
V gene: TRBV5-1
D gene: .
CDR3 protein: CASSGNQPFGTGELFF
CDR3 DNA: TGCGCCAGCAGCGGGAACCAACCGTTCGGGACCGGGGAGCTGTTTTTT

J gene: TRBJ1-3
clone size: .
V gene: TRBV5-1
D gene: .
CDR3 protein: CASSLGISGNTIYF
CDR3 DNA: TGCGCCAGCAGCTTAGGGATCTCTGGAAACACCATATATTTT

J gene: TRBJ2-7
clone size: once
V gene: TRBV4-3
D gene: TRBD1
CDR3 protein: CASSQDFAPGQGTATVRYEQYF
CDR3 DNA: TGCGCCAGCAGCCAAGATTTTGCCCCGGGACAGGGGACCGCTACGGTTCGCTACGAGCAGTACTTC

J gene: TRBJ2-5
clone size: .
V gene: TRBV7-8
D gene: TRBD1
CDR3 protein: CASSPRQGAETQYF
CDR3 DNA: TGTGCCAGCAGCCCCCGACAGGGGGCTGAGACCCAGTACTTC

J gene: TRBJ1-1
clone size: .
V gene: TRBV18
D gene: .
CDR3 protein: CASSATGTGVNTEAFF
CDR3 DNA: TGTGCCAGCTCTGCGACAGGAACCGGGGTCAACACTGAAGCTTTCTTT

J gene: TRBJ2-1
clone size: .
V gene: TRBV10-3
D gene: .
CDR3 protein: CAISELGGLAEQFF
CDR3 DNA: TGTGCCATCAGTGAGTTGGGAGGTCTAGCGGAGCAGTTCTTC

J gene: TRBJ2-3
clone size: .
V gene: TRBV20-1
D gene: .
CDR3 protein: CSAPRPDTQYF
CDR3 DNA: TGCAGTGCTCCTAGGCCAGATACGCAGTATTTT

J gene: TRBJ1-1
clone size: .
V gene: TRBV2
D gene: .
CDR3 protein: CASRVDSPEAFF
CDR3 DNA: TGTGCCAGCAGGGTGGACAGTCCTGAAGCTTTCTTT

J gene: TRBJ1-1
clone size: .
V gene: TRBV30
D gene: .
CDR3 protein: CAWSPREDTEAFF
CDR3 DNA: TGTGCCTGGAGTCCTAGGGAGGACACTGAAGCTTTCTTT

J gene: TRBJ2-2
clone size: .
V gene: TRBV7-2
D gene: TRBD2
CDR3 protein: CASSLMSGANTGELFF
CDR3 DNA: TGTGCCAGCAGCTTGATGAGCGGGGCGAACACCGGGGAGCTGTTTTTT

J gene: TRBJ1-5
clone size: few
V gene: TRBV6-1
D gene: .
CDR3 protein: CASSEVWAGPNQPQHF
CDR3 DNA: TGTGCCAGCAGTGAAGTCTGGGCGGGGCCCAATCAGCCCCAGCATTTT

J gene: TRBJ2-7
clone size: .
V gene: TRBV18
D gene: TRBD2
CDR3 protein: CASSPRLAGAGYEQYF
CDR3 DNA: TGTGCCAGCTCACCCCGACTAGCGGGAGCGGGGTACGAGCAGTACTTC

J gene: TRBJ1-3
clone size: .
V gene: TRBV28
D gene: TRBD1
CDR3 protein: CASRKTGLGNTIYF
CDR3 DNA: TGTGCCAGCAGGAAGACAGGGCTGGGAAACACCATATATTTT

J gene: TRBJ2-5
clone size: once
V gene: TRBV6-1
D gene: .
CDR3 protein: CASRGILGETQYF
CDR3 DNA: TGTGCCAGCAGGGGTATCTTGGGGGAGACCCAGTACTTC

J gene: TRBJ2-5
clone size: .
V gene: TRBV5-4
D gene: .
CDR3 protein: CASSLQAQETQYF
CDR3 DNA: TGTGCCAGCAGCTTGCAGGCCCAAGAGACCCAGTACTTC

J gene: TRBJ2-2
clone size: .
V gene: TRBV5-1
D gene: .
CDR3 protein: CASGGANTGELFF
CDR3 DNA: TGCGCCAGCGGTGGGGCGAACACCGGGGAGCTGTTTTTT

J gene: TRBJ1-6
clone size: .
V gene: TRBV15
D gene: .
CDR3 protein: CATSRELQGSGSPLHF
CDR3 DNA: TGTGCCACCAGCAGAGAGTTACAAGGGTCGGGTTCACCCCTCCACTTT

J gene: TRBJ1-2
clone size: .
V gene: TRBV2
D gene: .
CDR3 protein: CASSVGTNGYTF
CDR3 DNA: TGTGCCAGCAGTGTCGGGACAAATGGCTACACCTTC

J gene: TRBJ2-1
clone size: .
V gene: TRBV5-4
D gene: .
CDR3 protein: CASSPGGGYNEQFF
CDR3 DNA: TGTGCCAGCAGCCCAGGGGGAGGTTACAATGAGCAGTTCTTC

J gene: TRBJ1-5
clone size: .
V gene: TRBV28
D gene: .
CDR3 protein: CASTVRGYSNQPQHF
CDR3 DNA: TGTGCCAGCACCGTCAGGGGATATAGCAATCAGCCCCAGCATTTT

J gene: TRBJ2-7
clone size: .
V gene: TRBV25-1
D gene: .
CDR3 protein: CASSATYEQYF
CDR3 DNA: TGTGCCAGCAGTGCAACCTACGAGCAGTACTTC

J gene: TRBJ1-4
clone size: .
V gene: TRBV2
D gene: .
CDR3 protein: CATRWGETNEKLFF
CDR3 DNA: TGTGCCACCCGGTGGGGGGAGACTAATGAAAAACTGTTTTTT

J gene: TRBJ2-1
clone size: .
V gene: TRBV28
D gene: TRBD1
CDR3 protein: CASSRPGTGNNEQFF
CDR3 DNA: TGTGCCAGCAGCAGACCCGGGACAGGGAACAATGAGCAGTTCTTC

J gene: TRBJ2-2
clone size: .
V gene: TRBV25-1
D gene: .
CDR3 protein: CASSSRTRGEKAGELFF
CDR3 DNA: TGTGCCAGCAGTTCGAGAACGAGGGGCGAAAAAGCCGGGGAGCTGTTTTTT

J gene: TRBJ1-2
clone size: .
V gene: TRBV11-3
D gene: .
CDR3 protein: CASSLDGPGEGVRNYGYTF
CDR3 DNA: TGTGCCAGCAGCTTAGATGGGCCCGGTGAGGGTGTCCGTAACTATGGCTACACCTTC

J gene: TRBJ1-1
clone size: .
V gene: TRBV7-3
D gene: TRBD1
CDR3 protein: CASSPLPDRGNTEAFF
CDR3 DNA: TGTGCCAGCAGCCCTCTCCCGGACAGGGGGAACACTGAAGCTTTCTTT

J gene: TRBJ2-2
clone size: .
V gene: TRBV10-3
D gene: TRBD2
CDR3 protein: CATATGGLTGELFF
CDR3 DNA: TGTGCCACCGCGACGGGAGGACTCACCGGGGAGCTGTTTTTT

J gene: TRBJ1-4
clone size: .
V gene: TRBV6-1
D gene: .
CDR3 protein: CASSLGWGSNEKLFF
CDR3 DNA: TGTGCCAGCAGCCTCGGGTGGGGTTCTAATGAAAAACTGTTTTTT

J gene: TRBJ2-3
clone size: .
V gene: TRBV7-3
D gene: TRBD2
CDR3 protein: CASSPSAGGRTDTQYF
CDR3 DNA: TGTGCCAGCAGCCCGTCAGCGGGGGGGCGGACAGATACGCAGTATTTT

J gene: TRBJ2-3
clone size: .
V gene: TRBV7-2
D gene: TRBD2
CDR3 protein: CASSPEGLAVLDTQYF
CDR3 DNA: TGTGCCAGCAGCCCGGAGGGACTAGCGGTCTTAGATACGCAGTATTTT

J gene: TRBJ1-6
clone size: .
V gene: TRBV5-4
D gene: TRBD1
CDR3 protein: CASSLPDREGISPLHF
CDR3 DNA: TGTGCCAGCAGCTTGCCTGACAGGGAAGGGATATCACCCCTCCACTTT

J gene: TRBJ1-4
clone size: .
V gene: TRBV7-8
D gene: TRBD1
CDR3 protein: CASSSGQGLGTNEKLFF
CDR3 DNA: TGTGCCAGCAGCTCCGGACAGGGTTTGGGGACTAATGAAAAACTGTTTTTT

J gene: TRBJ1-2
clone size: .
V gene: TRBV2
D gene: TRBD1
CDR3 protein: CASSGTGQVYGYTF
CDR3 DNA: TGTGCCAGCAGTGGGACAGGGCAAGTCTATGGCTACACCTTC

J gene: TRBJ1-1
clone size: once
V gene: TRBV6-1
D gene: TRBD1
CDR3 protein: CASTVTGSPNTEAFF
CDR3 DNA: TGTGCCAGCACCGTGACAGGGTCGCCGAACACTGAAGCTTTCTTT